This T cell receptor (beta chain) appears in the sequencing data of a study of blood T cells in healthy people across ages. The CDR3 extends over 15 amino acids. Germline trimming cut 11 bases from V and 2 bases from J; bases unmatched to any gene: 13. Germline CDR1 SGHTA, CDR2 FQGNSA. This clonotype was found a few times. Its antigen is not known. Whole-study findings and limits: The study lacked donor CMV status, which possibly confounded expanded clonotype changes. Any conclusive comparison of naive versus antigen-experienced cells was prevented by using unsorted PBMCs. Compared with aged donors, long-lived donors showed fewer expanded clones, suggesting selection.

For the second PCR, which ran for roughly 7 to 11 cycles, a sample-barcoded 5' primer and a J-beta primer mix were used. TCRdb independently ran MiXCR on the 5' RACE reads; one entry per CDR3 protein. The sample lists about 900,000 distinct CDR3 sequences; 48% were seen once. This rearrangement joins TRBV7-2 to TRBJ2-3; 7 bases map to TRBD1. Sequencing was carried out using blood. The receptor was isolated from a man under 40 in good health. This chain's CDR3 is CAGLLRGPNTDTQYF. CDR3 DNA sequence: TGTGCCGGATTGCTGAGGGGGCCCAACACAGATACGCAGTATTTT.